These 26 T cell receptor beta chains were sequenced from one sample in a study of blood T cell repertoires in COVID-19. Sequenced by immunoSEQ multiplex PCR; TCRdb stores in-frame clones only, minus some. The repertoire consists of about 160,000 clones, with about 85% occurring once and the leading ten covering approximately 1.1%. The sample was peripheral blood. The receptors were gathered from a man between 35 and 55 years old with acute or convalescent COVID-19.

The chain is built from TRBV28 and TRBJ1-1; TRBD1 might be the D (6 bases). The CDR3 is 14 amino acids. Trimming shortened V by 2 bases and J by 8 bases, and 15 bases separated the two germline ends. The germline V gene has CDR1 MDHEN and CDR2 SYDVKM. CDR3 DNA sequence: TGTGCCAGCAGTTTACCTTCCGGGGGGACAGAAGCTTTCTTT. This sequence encodes CASSLPSGGTEAFF.

This CDR3 is CASSLGLFGNQPQHF. CDR3 DNA: TGTGCCAGCAGTTTAGGGCTATTCGGCAATCAGCCCCAGCATTTT. The chain recombines TRBV27 with TRBJ1-5; D is unresolved. Per germline, CDR1 MNHEY and CDR2 SMNVEV (reference sequence). Trimming cost V 2 bases and J 2 bases, with 10 bases left between them. The CDR3 totals 15 residues.

This chain joins TRBV5-6 and TRBJ2-1, with a possible D match to TRBD2 (6 bases). The germline CDR1 and CDR2 sequences are SGHDT and YYEEEE. Trimming left V 4 bases short and J 3 bases short, with 17 bases between. The CDR3 sequence is 16 residues long. The CDR3 is CASSSRRGTDYNEQFF. CDR3 bases: TGTGCCAGCAGCAGCCGGAGGGGAACCGACTACAATGAGCAGTTCTTC.

V and J are TRBV4-1 and TRBJ2-3, with a tentative D call TRBD2 (5 bases). The CDR3 totals 12 residues. Per the germline V gene, CDR1 is MGHRA and CDR2 is YSYEKL. Trimming took 3 bases from V and 6 from J, leaving 7 bases between them. CDR3: CASSQSGDTQYF. The DNA for the CDR3 is TGCGCCAGCAGCCAGTCGGGGGATACGCAGTATTTT.

The genes are TRBV3-1 (or the pseudogene TRBV3-2) and TRBJ2-1, with 8 bases identical to TRBD2. V was pared by 4 bases and J by 0 bases, with 2 bases of the junction left unmatched. Germline CDR1 and CDR2: LGHDT and YNNKEL (reference sequence). The CDR3 length is 15 residues. DNA for the CDR3: TGTGCCAGCAGCCCGGGGGGGATCTCCTACAATGAGCAGTTCTTC. Encoded protein: CASSPGGISYNEQFF.

The chain has TRBV7-3 and TRBJ2-6, with D possibly being TRBD2 (5 bases). Germline CDR1 and CDR2: SGHTA and FQGTGA. The CDR3 is 17 residues long. Trimming took off 5 bases at V and 0 bases at J, with 14 bases between the two ends. The CDR3 loop is CASSPSGSNSGANVLTF. The CDR3 coding sequence is TGTGCCAGCAGCCCCTCGGGATCGAACTCTGGGGCCAACGTCCTGACTTTC.

The gene calls are TRBV2 and TRBJ2-6; no clear D. Germline CDR1 is SNHLY and CDR2 is FYNNEI. This CDR3 has 19 residues. V dropped 7 bases and J dropped 0 bases, with 22 bases sitting between them. CDR3 DNA sequence: TGTGCCAGCATGAACGACTTATCGACGCCCCCCTCTGGGGCCAACGTCCTGACTTTC. This gives the protein CASMNDLSTPPSGANVLTF. Drawing the rest from reference TRBV2 and TRBJ2-6, the complete variable domain is EPEVTQTPSHQVTQMGQEVILRCVPISNHLYFYWYRQILGQKVEFLVSFYNNEISEKSEIFDDQFSVERPDGSNFTLKIRSTKLEDSAMYFCASMNDLSTPPSGANVLTFGAGSRLTVL.

The gene calls are TRBV29-1 and TRBJ1-2; 7 bases align to TRBD1. The CDR3 is 15 residues long. V shed 4 bases and J 5 bases; nucleotides not matched to a gene: 13. The germline gives CDR1 SQVTM, CDR2 ANQGSEA. The CDR3 region is CSVGDRQGTSYGYTF. As DNA, the CDR3 is TGCAGCGTTGGGGACCGACAGGGTACGTCTTATGGCTACACCTTC.

The rearrangement links TRBV7-2 to TRBJ2-5; no firm D call. CDR1 and CDR2 from the germline V gene are SGHTA and FQGNSA. CDR3 length equals 12 residues. Trimming removed 1 base from V and 9 bases from J, with 9 bases in between. CDR3: CASSLDQIPQYF. In nucleotides, the CDR3 is TGTGCCAGCAGCTTAGATCAGATCCCCCAGTACTTC.

This chain joins TRBV2 and TRBJ1-2; D is uncertain. Germline V gene lookup returns CDR1 SNHLY and CDR2 FYNNEI. Trimming took 2 bases from V and 6 from J, leaving 13 bases between them. There are 14 residues in the CDR3. For the CDR3, the DNA is TGTGCCAGCAGTGAAATAGTAGAGGTCGATGGCTACACCTTC. Protein: CASSEIVEVDGYTF.

This chain connects TRBV28 to TRBJ2-1; D remains unclear. CDR1 is MDHEN, CDR2 SYDVKM, per germline. V lost 3 bases, J lost 10 bases, and 7 bases lay in between. CDR3 size: 11 residues. The CDR3 DNA is TGTGCCAGCAGTTTGAGCCGGGAGCAGTTCTTC. Protein sequence: CASSLSREQFF.

V and J are TRBV6-5 and TRBJ1-3; 7 positions agree with TRBD1. Germline trimming cut 6 bases from V and 2 bases from J; bases unmatched to any gene: 7. The CDR3 sequence is 15 residues long. Germline V gives CDR1 MNHEY, CDR2 SVGAGI. CDR3 amino acids: CASSQFGTAGNTIYF. DNA for the CDR3: TGTGCCAGCAGCCAGTTTGGGACAGCTGGAAACACCATATATTTT.

The chain uses TRBV6-2 or TRBV6-3 and TRBJ1-5; unclear D gene. Germline V gene data show CDR1 as MNHEY and CDR2 as SVGEGT. V gave up 6 bases and J gave up 6 bases, with 12 bases separating them. This CDR3 spans 13 amino acids. The DNA for the CDR3 is TGTGCCAGCAGCGGAGGTTGGGGTCAGCCCCAGCATTTT. Translation gives CASSGGWGQPQHF.

The DNA for the CDR3 is TGCGCCAGCAGCCATAGGGACAGGGGGGCGACTGAAGCTTTCTTT. Protein sequence: CASSHRDRGATEAFF. This chain uses TRBV4-1 with TRBJ1-1, with 11 bases aligning to TRBD1. This CDR3 region has 15 residues. The germline gives CDR1 MGHRA, CDR2 YSYEKL. The junction had 5 bases not matched to a gene; V was cut back by 3 bases and J by 5 bases.

This clone was found once. The J gene is TRBJ1-4, the V gene TRBV15; D gene ambiguous. Germline CDR1 and CDR2: LNHNV and YYDKDF (reference sequence). Trimming shortened V by 2 bases and J by 0 bases, and 7 bases separated the two germline ends. This CDR3 has 15 residues. The CDR3 reads CATSRHGATNEKLFF. The CDR3 nucleotides are TGTGCCACCAGCAGACACGGAGCAACTAATGAAAAACTGTTTTTT.

J is TRBJ1-2 and V is TRBV7-9, with TRBD1 matching over 7 bases. Germline CDR1 and CDR2: SEHNR and FQNEAQ (reference sequence). The CDR3 extends over 14 amino acids. Losses at the gene ends were 5 bases for V and 4 bases for J; bases not matched to a gene: 7. The CDR3 DNA reads as TGTGCCAGCAGCAACAACCGACAGGGCTATGGCTACACCTTC. It is translated as CASSNNRQGYGYTF.

The V call is TRBV5-1, the J call TRBJ2-1, with TRBD1 matching over 11 bases. The trim removed 4 bases at V and 4 bases at J, leaving 13 bases unmatched. Per the germline V gene, CDR1 is SGHRS and CDR2 is YFSETQ. The CDR3 runs to 18 residues. Here the CDR3 DNA reads TGCGCCAGCAGCGAAGGACGGACAGGGGGCCCTATTTACAATGAGCAGTTCTTC. Protein product: CASSEGRTGGPIYNEQFF.

The chain combines TRBV30 with TRBJ2-2; TRBD1 matches at 11 bases. Per the germline V gene, CDR1 is GTSNPN and CDR2 is SVGIG (reference sequence). This CDR3 comprises 14 residues. The trim removed 1 base at V and 7 bases at J, leaving 2 bases unmatched. CDR3 DNA sequence: TGTGCCTGGAGTGCGGACAGGGGGCACGGGGAGCTGTTTTTT. Translating it yields CAWSADRGHGELFF. Full variable domain (outside the CDR3, taken from reference TRBV30 and TRBJ2-2): SQTIHQWPATLVQPVGSPLSLECTVEGTSNPNLYWYRQAAGRGLQLLFYSVGIGQISSEVPQNLSASRPQDRQFILSSKKLLLSDSGFYLCAWSADRGHGELFFGEGSRLTVL.

The chain couples TRBV9 to TRBJ1-1; 9 nucleotides align to TRBD1. Germline V gene data show CDR1 as SGDLS and CDR2 as YYNGEE. V dropped 1 base and J dropped 9; count of bases not matched to a gene: 10. CDR3 length: 15 amino acids. The CDR3 bases are TGTGCCAGCAGCGTATCAACAGGGGGCGCGTCGAAAGCTTTCTTT. Its translation: CASSVSTGGASKAFF.

V usage is TRBV5-1 and J usage is TRBJ2-7; 15 bases match TRBD2. Germline V gives CDR1 SGHRS, CDR2 YFSETQ. This CDR3 contains 18 residues. With 4 bases clipped from V and 4 bases from J, the junction kept 12 bases outside the gene matches. The DNA for the CDR3 is TGCGCCAGCAGCGGCGGGACTAGCGGGGGGCGCGGGATTTACGAGCAGTACTTC. It encodes CASSGGTSGGRGIYEQYF.

This clone showed up just a few times. The genes are TRBV19 and TRBJ1-1; TRBD1 matches at 12 bases. The CDR3 is 17 residues long. Trimming cost V 5 bases and J 0 bases; bases outside gene matches: 7. Germline values: CDR1 LNHDA, CDR2 SQIVND (reference sequence). The DNA for the CDR3 is TGTGCCAGTAGTCCTCGGGACAGGGGGCAGGTGAACACTGAAGCTTTCTTT. Translating it yields CASSPRDRGQVNTEAFF.

The chain is built from TRBV5-1 and TRBJ2-1, with D perhaps matching TRBD2 (7 bases). Trimming took off 6 bases at V and 8 bases at J, with 18 bases between the two ends. In germline, CDR1 is SGHRS, CDR2 YFSETQ. CDR3 length: 14 residues. CDR3 in DNA: TGCGCCAGCAAATTGACAGGTGGGGGGGATGAGCAGTTCTTC. It encodes CASKLTGGGDEQFF.

The CDR3 DNA sequence: TGCGCCAGCAGCTTGGGACAGAGCTGGGGAAACACCATATATTTT. Residues: CASSLGQSWGNTIYF. The chain has TRBV5-1 and TRBJ1-3; weak D call: TRBD1 (5 bases). Germline-derived CDR1 and CDR2 are SGHRS and YFSETQ. CDR3 size: 15 residues. The V and J ends lost 0 bases and 4 bases respectively, with 11 bases between them.

J is TRBJ2-7 and V is TRBV5-4; D is possibly TRBD2 (5 bases). The CDR3 spans 15 residues. CDR1 and CDR2 (germline): SGHNT, YYREEE (reference sequence). The germline V and J ends were trimmed by 1 base and 6 bases, with 17 bases remaining between them. CDR3 loop: CASSLPSGSPSEQYF. CDR3 nucleotides: TGTGCCAGCAGCTTGCCTTCGGGGTCCCCGTCCGAGCAGTACTTC.

The chain combines TRBV11-3 with TRBJ2-2; 7 bases agree with TRBD1. Germline CDR1 SGHNT, CDR2 YENEEA. Trimming removed 0 bases from V and 3 bases from J; junction bases left unmatched: 7. There are 17 residues in the CDR3. The CDR3 reads CASSLEYRGIYTGELFF. In nucleotides, the CDR3 is TGTGCCAGCAGCTTAGAGTACAGGGGCATATACACCGGGGAGCTGTTTTTT.

The V gene is TRBV9, the J gene TRBJ1-5; D ambiguous. Germline V lookup: CDR1 SGDLS, CDR2 YYNGEE. This CDR3 has 13 amino acids. The V end lost 4 bases, the J end lost 0 bases, and 5 bases lay between the germline ends. CDR3 region: CASSPNSNQPQHF. CDR3 coding DNA: TGTGCCAGCAGCCCCAATAGCAATCAGCCCCAGCATTTT.